This T cell receptor beta chain comes out of a study of early T cells in non-severe SARS-CoV-2 infection (dated by TCRdb to about 2021). General notes on the study: Because TCR sequencing relied on bulk RNA taken from unsorted whole blood, pairing of alpha and beta chains was not possible.

The sample holds many counts of this clonotype. The target of this receptor is not known. Nothing much larger sits one base from this clone, and base qualities are not available. A case-control design nested within a healthcare worker cohort in London, UK, was used, with weekly nasopharyngeal swab PCR tests and blood sampling performed. Healthcare workers were recruited between 23 and 31 March 2020, during the week of the UK lockdown, and were followed weekly for up to about 15 weeks. The research as a whole found: VDJdb matching was skewed toward anti-spike CD8 responses and likely underestimated virus-specific expansions by missing private and CD4 specificities.

Ends trimmed: V by 3 bases, J by 0 bases; bases unmatched to a gene: 4. CDR3 length: 16 amino acids, cysteine to phenylalanine. The read is trimmed to its CDR3 DNA, 48 bases read in frame from base 1. The germline V gene specifies SGHDN as CDR1 and FVKESK as CDR2. The protocol used for the library was 5' RACE. Sequenced using a NextSeq 500. Unique molecular identifiers were attached to individual cDNA molecules in the TCR library protocol so that sequencing error and PCR bias could be corrected. TCR alpha and beta chains were both sequenced, and the abundances of alpha and beta sequences in each sample were closely correlated with each other. Processing in the source paper ran as follows. Decombinator V4 was used to annotate the V gene, J gene and CDR3 of the TCR sequences. Expanded TCRs were defined as changing significantly between any two time points under a Poisson model with p below 0.0001. Abundances of TCRs were expressed as counts per million after normalisation to the total number of TCRs sequenced in each sample. TRAV1-2 paired with TRAJ12, TRAJ20 or TRAJ33 defined MAIT TCRs, while TRAV10 paired with TRAJ18 defined iNKT TCRs. A search of VDJdb, accessed on 1 November 2021, was run for TCRs annotated to CMV, EBV and SARS-CoV-2, with TCRs annotated for multiple antigens excluded. Using fastp at Q25 and MiXCR, TCRdb reprocessed the public reads and kept productive beta chains. Rows matching on CDR3 protein sequence are summarized as one entry with the most common DNA and genes. In this record, the V and J calls reflect TCRdb's handling and not the investigators' own analysis. The sample records tens of thousands of distinct CDR3 sequences, around a tenth of which are singletons. The ten largest clonotypes hold roughly 7.5% of the sample.

Sequenced here: whole blood, sampled at baseline. The V and J segments used are TRBV14 and TRBJ2-1, with 8 junctional bases fitting TRBD2. This receptor was identified in an adult who was a healthcare worker with PCR-confirmed SARS-CoV-2 infection or an uninfected control (not recorded which). CDR3 sequence: CASSQRGLGSYNEQFF. Here is the DNA: TGTGCCAGCAGCCAGAGGGGACTAGGCTCCTACAATGAGCAGTTCTTC.